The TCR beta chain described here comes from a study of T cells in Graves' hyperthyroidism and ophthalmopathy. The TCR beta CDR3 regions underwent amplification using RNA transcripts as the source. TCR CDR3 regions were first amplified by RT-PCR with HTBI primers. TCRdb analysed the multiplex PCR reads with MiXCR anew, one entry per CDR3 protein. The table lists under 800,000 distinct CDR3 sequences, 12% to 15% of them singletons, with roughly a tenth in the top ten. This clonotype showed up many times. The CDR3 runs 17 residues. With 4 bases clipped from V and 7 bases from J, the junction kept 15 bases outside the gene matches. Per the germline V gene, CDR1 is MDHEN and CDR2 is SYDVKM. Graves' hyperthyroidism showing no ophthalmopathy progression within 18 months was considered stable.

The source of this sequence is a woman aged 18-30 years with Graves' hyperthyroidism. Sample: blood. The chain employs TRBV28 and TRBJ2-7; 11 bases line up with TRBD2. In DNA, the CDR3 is TGTGCCAGCAGTTCCCGGGGTAGCGGGAGGGCCTGGTGGGAGCAGTACTTC. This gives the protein CASSSRGSGRAWWEQYF.